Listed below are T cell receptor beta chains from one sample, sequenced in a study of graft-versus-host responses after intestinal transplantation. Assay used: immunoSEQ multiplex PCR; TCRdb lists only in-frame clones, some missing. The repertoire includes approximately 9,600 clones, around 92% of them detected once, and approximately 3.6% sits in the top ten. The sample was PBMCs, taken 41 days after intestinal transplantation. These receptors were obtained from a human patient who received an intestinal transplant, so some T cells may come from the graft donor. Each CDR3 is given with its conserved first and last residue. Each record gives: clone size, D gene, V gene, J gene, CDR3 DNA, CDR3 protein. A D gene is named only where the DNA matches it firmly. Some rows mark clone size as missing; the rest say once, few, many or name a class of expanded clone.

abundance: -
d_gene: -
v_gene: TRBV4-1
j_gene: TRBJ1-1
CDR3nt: TGCGCCAGCAGCCGTTTGGGGGGACAAGAAGCTTTCTTT
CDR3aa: CASSRLGGQEAFF

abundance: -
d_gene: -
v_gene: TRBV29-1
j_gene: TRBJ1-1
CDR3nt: TGCAGCGCTAGAGATCACGCGAACACTGAAGCTTTCTTT
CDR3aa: CSARDHANTEAFF

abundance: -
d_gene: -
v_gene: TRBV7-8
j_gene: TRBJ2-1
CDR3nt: TGTGCCAGCAGCTTAGTCGGCTGGCAGAATGACAATGAGCAGTTCTTC
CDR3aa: CASSLVGWQNDNEQFF

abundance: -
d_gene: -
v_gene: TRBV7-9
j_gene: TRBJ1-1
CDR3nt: TGTGCCAGCAGCTCCCGTTGGGGCGACATTGGACTCTTT
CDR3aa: CASSSRWGDIGLF

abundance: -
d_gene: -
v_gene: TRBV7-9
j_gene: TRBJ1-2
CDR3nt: TGTGCCAGCAGCCCCGGGACGGGCTACTATGGCTACACCTTC
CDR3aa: CASSPGTGYYGYTF

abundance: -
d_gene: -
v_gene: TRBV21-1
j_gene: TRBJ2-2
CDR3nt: TGTGCCAGAAGGGGGCTAGTTGGGTCCGGGGAGCTGTTTTTT
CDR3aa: CARRGLVGSGELFF

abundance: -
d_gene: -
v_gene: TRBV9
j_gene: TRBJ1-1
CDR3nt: TGTGCCAGCAGCGTAGTTGGGGGTTCTGAAGCTTTCTTT
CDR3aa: CASSVVGGSEAFF

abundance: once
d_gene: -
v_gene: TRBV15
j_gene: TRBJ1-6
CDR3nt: TGTGCCACCAGCAGAGATATGGGGGGTCTTTCACCCCTCCACTTT
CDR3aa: CATSRDMGGLSPLHF

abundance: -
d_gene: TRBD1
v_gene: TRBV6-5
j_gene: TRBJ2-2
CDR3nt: TGTGCCAGCAGTGCCTACGACAGGGGCACCGGGGAGCTGTTTTTT
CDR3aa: CASSAYDRGTGELFF

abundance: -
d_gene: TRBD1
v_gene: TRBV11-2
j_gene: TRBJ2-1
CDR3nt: TGTGCCAGCAGCTCCTGGGACAGGGTCAATGAGCAGTTCTTC
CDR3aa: CASSSWDRVNEQFF